A single sample is the source of the 24 T cell receptor beta chains below, sequenced in a study of T cell repertoires in cytomegalovirus infection (dated by TCRdb to about 2019). The sequencing machine was an Illumina HiSeq 1500. In-frame beta chains were kept once TCRdb had trimmed the public reads at Q25 with fastp and called clones with MiXCR. Every entry covers one CDR3 protein and lists the most common genes and DNA from its rows. In this sample the table shows almost 550,000 distinct CDR3 sequences, about 15% of which occur a single time. The ten biggest clones cover approximately 24% of the sample. Sequences were obtained from CD8+ T cells from PBMCs. The source is a human donor in good health (CMV status not recorded). Some clones in this sample may be carry-over from other donors' samples.

This clonotype has a handful of counts. The chain is built from TRBV10-2 and TRBJ2-2; TRBD2 agrees at 13 bases. V lost 4 bases and J lost 2; bases outside the gene matches: 10. The CDR3 is made up of 19 amino acids. Germline assignment: CDR1 WSHSY and CDR2 SAAADI. The CDR3 sequence: CASSGQGLAGAHNTGELFF. The CDR3 coding sequence is TGCGCCAGCAGTGGGCAAGGACTAGCGGGGGCCCATAACACCGGGGAGCTGTTTTTT.

This clonotype was counted between two and nine times. The CDR3 sequence: CASSVGSGRGAGELFF. DNA of the CDR3: TGTGCCAGCAGCGTAGGGAGCGGGAGGGGAGCCGGGGAGCTGTTTTTT. The chain carries TRBV9 and TRBJ2-2; the match to TRBD2 covers 10 bases. The CDR3 loop spans 16 amino acids. V lost 0 bases, J lost 6 bases, and 5 bases stayed unmatched. Germline CDR1 reads SGDLS; CDR2 reads YYNGEE. The entire variable domain, with the rest obtained from reference TRBV9 and TRBJ2-2, is as follows: DSGVTQTPKHLITATGQRVTLRCSPRSGDLSVYWYQQSLDQGLQFLIQYYNGEERAKGNILERFSAQQFPDLHSELNLSSLELGDSALYFCASSVGSGRGAGELFFGEGSRLTVL.

J is TRBJ1-2 and V is TRBV12-3 or TRBV12-4, with no clear D. V was trimmed by 10 bases and J by 6 bases, leaving 18 bases between them. CDR3 length: 13 residues. CDR3 loop: CATYKKGADGYTF. The DNA for the CDR3 is TGTGCCACCTACAAGAAAGGTGCTGATGGCTACACCTTC.

In its sample, this clonotype was seen many times. The V call is TRBV12-3 or TRBV12-4, the J call TRBJ1-4; tentatively, D is TRBD1 (5 bases). Trimming shortened V by 4 bases and J by 3 bases, and 12 bases separated the two germline ends. The CDR3 spans 15 residues. CDR3 in amino acids: CASSWSGEANEKLFF. Here the CDR3 DNA reads TGTGCCAGCAGTTGGTCGGGGGAAGCTAATGAAAAACTGTTTTTT.

This clonotype showed up just a few times. The chain couples TRBV6-6 to TRBJ2-5, with TRBD2 matching 7 bases. The CDR3 is 12 amino acids. J lost 5 bases, V lost 6 bases, and 3 bases had no gene match. Germline CDR1 reads MNHNY; CDR2 reads SVGAGI (reference sequence). The CDR3 region has the DNA TGTGCCAGCAGGGCGGGAGATGAGACCCAGTACTTC. Amino acid sequence: CASRAGDETQYF.

This clonotype showed up just a few times. The chain is built from TRBV4-2 and TRBJ1-5; unclear D gene. Trimming shortened V by 1 base and J by 5 bases, and 9 bases separated the two germline ends. Germline V CDR1 and CDR2: LGHNA, YNFKEQ. The CDR3 runs 14 residues. CDR3 sequence reads: CASSQVEEDQPQHF. The CDR3 coding sequence is TGTGCCAGCAGCCAAGTAGAAGAAGATCAGCCCCAGCATTTT.

The table lists this clonotype with many counts. The V gene is TRBV23-1, the J gene TRBJ2-5; TRBD2 is a possible D gene (5 bases). TRBV23-1 is designated an ORF whose function remains uncertain. Trimming pared 5 bases from V and 2 bases from J, leaving 12 bases between. This CDR3 is 14 amino acids long. CDR3 sequence: CASSRRPRQETQYF. The DNA of the CDR3 is TGCGCCAGCAGTAGGAGGCCAAGACAAGAGACCCAGTACTTC.

This clonotype was detected a few times. The rearrangement links TRBV6-6 to TRBJ2-1; perhaps TRBD2 as D (6 bases). In germline, CDR1 is MNHNY, CDR2 SVGAGI (reference sequence). Trimming shortened V by 2 bases and J by 7 bases, and 15 bases separated the two germline ends. CDR3 length: 15 residues. The CDR3 loop reads CASSYGGASSNEQFF. The CDR3, as DNA: TGTGCCAGCAGTTACGGCGGGGCGTCAAGTAATGAGCAGTTCTTC.

This clonotype was detected ten times or more. V usage is TRBV2 and J usage is TRBJ2-1; 10 bases agree with TRBD2. The CDR3 spans 15 residues. Germline loops: CDR1 SNHLY, CDR2 FYNNEI. Germline trimming cut 10 bases from V and 5 bases from J; bases unmatched to any gene: 11. CDR3 loop: CATRFSGGRNNEQFF. The CDR3 DNA reads TGTGCCACCAGATTTAGCGGGGGGCGGAACAATGAGCAGTTCTTC.

The rearrangement links TRBV6-5 to TRBJ2-7; D call uncertain. V shed 0 bases and J shed 6 bases, with 15 bases lying between them. The CDR3 is 15 residues long. Per the germline V gene, CDR1 is MNHEY and CDR2 is SVGAGI. Here the CDR3 reads CASSYSKRGTGEQYF. The CDR3 DNA is TGTGCCAGCAGTTACTCGAAGCGAGGTACTGGCGAGCAGTACTTC.

In its sample, this clonotype was seen many times. The rearrangement links TRBV20-1 to TRBJ1-1; D is perhaps TRBD1 (6 bases). The V end lost 5 bases, the J end lost 5 bases, and 18 bases lay between the germline ends. Germline V lookup: CDR1 DFQATT, CDR2 SNEGSKA (reference sequence). The CDR3 has 14 residues. In DNA, the CDR3 is TGCAGTGCTGCCAGGCGGGGGCGAGGAACTGAAGCTTTCTTT. The encoded protein is CSAARRGRGTEAFF.

This clonotype was seen repeatedly, ten times or more. The gene calls are TRBV7-9 and TRBJ1-4; no firm D call. This CDR3 has 12 amino acids. The germline V gene has CDR1 SEHNR and CDR2 FQNEAQ (reference sequence). Trimming took off 6 bases at V and 8 bases at J, with 10 bases between the two ends. The CDR3 DNA follows: TGTGCCAGCAGTCCACAGACCGAAAAACTGTTTTTT. It codes for CASSPQTEKLFF.

This clonotype was picked up a small number of times. The J gene is TRBJ2-7, the V gene TRBV6-2 or TRBV6-3; TRBD2 matches 13 bases. The CDR3 has 16 residues. Trimming removed 2 bases from V and 4 bases from J; junction bases left unmatched: 5. CDR1 is MNHEY and CDR2 is SVGEGT in the germline V gene. The CDR3 bases are TGTGCCAGCAGTTACGGGGGACTAGCGGGACTGTACGAGCAGTACTTC. Its translation is CASSYGGLAGLYEQYF.

This rearrangement joins TRBV5-1 to TRBJ1-1; D unresolved. CDR3 length equals 14 residues. Germline V lookup: CDR1 SGHRS, CDR2 YFSETQ. V lost 1 base and J 1 base, leaving 8 bases between the germline ends. The CDR3 sequence: CASSLPAGNTEAFF. The CDR3 DNA is TGCGCCAGCAGCTTGCCAGCAGGGAACACTGAAGCTTTCTTT.

In this sample, this clonotype turned up a few times. This chain links TRBV3-1 with TRBJ2-1; TRBD2 agrees at 10 bases. V shed 8 bases and J 6 bases; nucleotides not matched to a gene: 16. The CDR3 spans 17 residues. Germline values: CDR1 LGHDT, CDR2 YNNKEL (reference sequence). The CDR3 is CASGRRIAGGKGNEQFF. CDR3 in DNA: TGTGCCAGCGGACGCCGGATAGCGGGAGGAAAAGGCAATGAGCAGTTCTTC.

This clonotype was recorded many times. The chain combines TRBV29-1 with TRBJ2-7, with D perhaps being TRBD1 or TRBD2 (6 bases each). CDR1 and CDR2 from the germline V gene are SQVTM and ANQGSEA. This CDR3 spans 12 amino acids. The V and J ends lost 5 bases and 0 bases respectively, with 8 bases between them. Here the CDR3 DNA reads TGCAGCGTTTGGGGGGCCTCCTACGAGCAGTACTTC. Its translation is CSVWGASYEQYF.

Many counts were recorded for this clonotype. This rearrangement joins TRBV11-2 to TRBJ1-1; D unclear. Germline CDR1 SGHAT, CDR2 FQNNGV. V lost 3 bases to trimming and J lost 1 base, with 18 bases between them. The CDR3 sequence is 17 residues long. The CDR3 reads CASSFWALPSKNTEAFF. The CDR3 bases are TGTGCCAGCAGCTTCTGGGCTCTCCCATCTAAGAACACTGAAGCTTTCTTT.

V is TRBV9 and J is TRBJ1-3; 7 nucleotides match TRBD1. Trimming at V came to 2 bases and at J to 3 bases, leaving 2 bases not matched to a gene. The CDR3 runs 14 residues. The germline gives CDR1 SGDLS, CDR2 YYNGEE. CDR3 protein: CASSVDRVGNTIYF. CDR3 DNA sequence: TGTGCCAGCAGCGTTGACAGGGTTGGAAACACCATATATTTT.

This clonotype has a handful of counts. The chain has TRBV6-6 and TRBJ1-1; TRBD1 matches 10 bases. V was pared by 8 bases and J by 5 bases, with 8 bases of the junction left unmatched. The CDR3 totals 14 residues. Germline V gene data show CDR1 as MNHNY and CDR2 as SVGAGI (reference sequence). CDR3 sequence (DNA): TGTGCCAGCGAGATCGACAGGGGGCGGACTGAAGCTTTCTTT. It yields the protein CASEIDRGRTEAFF.

This clonotype was seen many times. V and J are TRBV5-1 and TRBJ2-1; the D is unclear. Per the germline V gene, CDR1 is SGHRS and CDR2 is YFSETQ. Trimming removed 0 bases from V and 0 bases from J, with 7 bases in between. The CDR3 contains 15 residues. CDR3 amino acids: CASSLGVLSYNEQFF. CDR3 nucleotides: TGCGCCAGCAGCTTGGGCGTACTCTCCTACAATGAGCAGTTCTTC.

The table lists this clonotype with many counts. This rearrangement joins TRBV12-5 to TRBJ1-1; unclear D gene. The ends were cut back, 1 base at V and 0 bases at J, with 9 bases in the middle. The CDR3 spans 15 residues. Looked up from germline, CDR1 is LGHNT and CDR2 is FRNRAP. CDR3 region: CASGLGRFMNTEAFF. CDR3 coding DNA: TGTGCTAGTGGTTTGGGACGATTCATGAACACTGAAGCTTTCTTT.

Many counts were recorded for this clonotype. The rearrangement joins TRBV7-2 to TRBJ1-2; D gene ambiguous. The germline V gene encodes CDR1 SGHTA and CDR2 FQGNSA. The CDR3 is 14 residues long. V shed 1 base and J shed 0 bases, with 6 bases lying between them. CDR3 DNA sequence: TGTGCCAGCAGCTTAGACTTAACTAACTATGGCTACACCTTC. Amino acid sequence: CASSLDLTNYGYTF. Full variable domain (remainder filled in from reference TRBV7-2 and TRBJ1-2): GAGVSQSPSNKVTEKGKDVELRCDPISGHTALYWYRQSLGQGLEFLIYFQGNSAPDKSGLPSDRFSAERTGGSVSTLTIQRTQQEDSAVYLCASSLDLTNYGYTFGSGTRLTVV.

V and J are TRBV20-1 and TRBJ1-2; 7 nucleotides match TRBD1. Germline V CDR1 and CDR2: DFQATT, SNEGSKA (reference sequence). The ends lost 0 bases at V and 6 bases at J; junction bases unmatched: 4. The CDR3 covers 13 residues. CDR3 region: CSARERQGDGYTF. The CDR3 DNA reads as TGCAGTGCTAGAGAGAGGCAGGGGGATGGCTACACCTTC.

V and J are TRBV2 and TRBJ1-2; D gene ambiguous. In germline, CDR1 is SNHLY, CDR2 FYNNEI. The CDR3 consists of 11 residues. V shed 6 bases and J shed 4 bases, with 6 bases lying between them. The CDR3 DNA is TGTGCCAGCAGGGGCCCCTATGGCTACACCTTC. Amino acids: CASRGPYGYTF. The complete variable domain, with remaining parts taken from reference TRBV2 and TRBJ1-2, reads EPEVTQTPSHQVTQMGQEVILRCVPISNHLYFYWYRQILGQKVEFLVSFYNNEISEKSEIFDDQFSVERPDGSNFTLKIRSTKLEDSAMYFCASRGPYGYTFGSGTRLTVV.